One and the same sample provided the 18 T cell receptor beta chains below, sequenced in a study of cytomegalovirus exposure and HLA in healthy donors. With 60 Vbeta and 13 Jbeta primers, the PCR was carried out. Generated by immunoSEQ multiplex PCR, the TCRdb table keeps only in-frame clones and is missing some. The sample shows 150,000 to 200,000 clones, around 82% of them seen only once. What was sequenced was PBMCs. The receptors come from a boy aged 5-17 years in good health and CMV-seronegative.

The rearrangement links TRBV6-6 to TRBJ2-7, with D tentatively TRBD2 (5 bases). V was clipped by 8 bases and J by 3 bases, with 17 bases between them. The germline gives CDR1 MNHNY, CDR2 SVGAGI (reference sequence). This CDR3 contains 14 residues. In DNA form, the CDR3 reads TGTGCCAGCGGGCGGGCCAGTTCCTACTACGAGCAGTACTTC. As protein: CASGRASSYYEQYF.

This chain connects TRBV9 to TRBJ2-5, with TRBD1 matching 7 bases. TRBJ2-7 explains the end of the DNA better; the J call may be wrong. The CDR3 spans 14 residues. CDR1 is SGDLS and CDR2 is YYNGEE in the germline V gene. CDR3 sequence (DNA): TGTGCCAGCAGCGGACGACAGGGCATGTACGAGCAGTACTTC. It codes for CASSGRQGMYEQYF.

This clone has only one observation. V is TRBV7-2 and J is TRBJ2-7; tentative D call: TRBD2 (6 bases). The CDR3 has 13 residues. V was cut by 7 bases and J by 0 bases, with 10 bases left in between. CDR1 and CDR2 from the germline V gene are SGHTA and FQGNSA. CDR3 in amino acids: CASKGLLSYEQYF. The CDR3 bases are TGTGCCAGCAAGGGACTTCTCTCCTACGAGCAGTACTTC.

The rearrangement joins TRBV11-2 to TRBJ1-2; D remains ambiguous. Trimming left V 5 bases short and J 5 bases short, with 12 bases between. This CDR3 spans 13 amino acids. CDR1 is SGHAT, CDR2 FQNNGV, per germline. The chain's CDR3 is CASSPLTEYGYTF. The CDR3 DNA sequence: TGTGCCAGCAGCCCCCTTACGGAGTATGGCTACACCTTC.

J is TRBJ1-2 and V is TRBV9; no clear D. The CDR3 covers 13 residues. Trimming left V 4 bases short and J 7 bases short, with 14 bases between. Per the germline V gene, CDR1 is SGDLS and CDR2 is YYNGEE. CDR3: CASSPGLVGGYTF. Here the CDR3 DNA reads TGTGCCAGCAGCCCTGGACTTGTGGGTGGCTACACCTTC. The variable domain in full, completed from reference TRBV9 and TRBJ1-2, reads DSGVTQTPKHLITATGQRVTLRCSPRSGDLSVYWYQQSLDQGLQFLIQYYNGEERAKGNILERFSAQQFPDLHSELNLSSLELGDSALYFCASSPGLVGGYTFGSGTRLTVV.

CDR3 loop: CASSQREGAEDGYTF. The CDR3 nucleotides read TGCGCCAGCAGCCAAAGAGAAGGGGCTGAGGATGGCTACACCTTC. The chain carries TRBV4-1 and TRBJ1-2; TRBD1 is a possible D gene (5 bases). Trimming removed 2 bases from V and 6 bases from J, with 16 bases in between. This CDR3 spans 15 amino acids. Germline CDR1 and CDR2: MGHRA and YSYEKL.

The chain is built from TRBV7-8 and TRBJ1-1; tentatively, D is TRBD1 (5 bases). Per the germline V gene, CDR1 is SGHVS and CDR2 is FQNEAQ. Trimming took off 1 base at V and 5 bases at J, with 14 bases between the two ends. This CDR3 comprises 15 residues. The CDR3 spells CASSLVGGAGTEAFF. CDR3 DNA sequence: TGTGCCAGCAGCTTAGTCGGAGGGGCTGGGACTGAAGCTTTCTTT.

The chain uses TRBV28 and TRBJ2-3; 11 nucleotides line up with TRBD2. V lost 6 bases to trimming and J lost 3 bases; unmatched junction nucleotides: 11. The germline CDR1 and CDR2 sequences are MDHEN and SYDVKM. The CDR3 is made up of 17 amino acids. The CDR3 DNA is TGTGCCAGCAGCCTCCTAAAACTAGCGGGAGTAACAGATACGCAGTATTTT. Its translation: CASSLLKLAGVTDTQYF.

In nucleotides, the CDR3 is TGTGCCTGGGGGAAGGAAGGTGGGGGGGTTTTCTCTGGGGCCAACGTCCTGACTTTC. Residues: CAWGKEGGGVFSGANVLTF. V and J are TRBV30 and TRBJ2-6, with TRBD2 matching 7 bases. The ends lost 5 bases at V and 0 bases at J; junction bases unmatched: 16. CDR3 length: 19 amino acids. Germline loops: CDR1 GTSNPN, CDR2 SVGIG (reference sequence).

The chain joins TRBV6-4 to TRBJ1-2; 9 positions agree with TRBD1. From germline, CDR1 is MRHNA and CDR2 SNTAGT. Trimming cost V 6 bases and J 10 bases; bases outside gene matches: 12. The CDR3 is 14 residues long. In nucleotides, the CDR3 is TGTGCCAGCAGACCCTACAGGGGGCTCGTTGACTACACCTTC. The encoded protein is CASRPYRGLVDYTF.

The genes are TRBV5-5 and TRBJ2-7; 8 bases are shared with TRBD1. Germline V gene data show CDR1 as SGHKS and CDR2 as YYEKEE (reference sequence). The CDR3 has 14 residues. The trim removed 7 bases at V and 4 bases at J, leaving 10 bases unmatched. The CDR3 reads CASVPQGVGYEQYF. The CDR3 DNA sequence: TGTGCCAGCGTACCACAGGGGGTCGGATACGAGCAGTACTTC.

The chain employs TRBV9 and TRBJ2-2; possibly TRBD2 for D (5 bases). The V gene lost 3 bases and the J gene lost 6 bases, with 18 bases spanning the gap. CDR3 size: 16 residues. Germline-derived CDR1 and CDR2 are SGDLS and YYNGEE. CDR3: CASSEDKFTRAGELFF. CDR3 DNA: TGTGCCAGCAGCGAAGACAAGTTTACTAGGGCCGGGGAGCTGTTTTTT.

The chain is built from TRBV6-5 and TRBJ2-3; tentative D call: TRBD1 (5 bases). This CDR3 spans 15 amino acids. Trimming cost V 6 bases and J 1 base, with 14 bases left between them. Germline V gene data show CDR1 as MNHEY and CDR2 as SVGAGI. The CDR3 coding sequence is TGTGCCAGCAGGGGCCAGGGTTTAGGCACAGATACGCAGTATTTT. It codes for CASRGQGLGTDTQYF.

The CDR3 DNA sequence: TGTGCCAGCAAACCGACAGGGGGCGCCTTCTTAACTGAAGCTTTCTTT. Its protein is CASKPTGGAFLTEAFF. The rearrangement joins TRBV6-4 to TRBJ1-1, with TRBD1 matching 10 bases. Germline CDR1 is MRHNA and CDR2 is SNTAGT. V was clipped by 7 bases and J by 5 bases; unmatched bases: 13. CDR3 length: 16 residues.

The CDR3 DNA reads as TGTGCCAGCAGCGTCCCTAATGGCTACACCTTC. Translating it yields CASSVPNGYTF. The chain links TRBV7-9 to TRBJ1-2; D remains unclear. Per the germline V gene, CDR1 is SEHNR and CDR2 is FQNEAQ (reference sequence). This CDR3 spans 11 amino acids. V was trimmed by 5 bases and J by 6 bases, leaving 7 bases between them.

The chain combines TRBV5-4 with TRBJ1-6; a possible D gene is TRBD1 (5 bases). V was cut by 0 bases and J by 17 bases, with 12 bases left in between. Germline CDR1 and CDR2: SGHNT and YYREEE (reference sequence). The CDR3 totals 12 residues. CDR3 in DNA: TGTGCCAGCAGCTTGGAAGGGGCTCCGATCCACTTT. This encodes CASSLEGAPIHF.

CDR3 DNA: TGTGCCTGGAGTGCTAGCGGGACTGATACGCAGTATTTT. Its translation is CAWSASGTDTQYF. The chain is built from TRBV30 and TRBJ2-3; 9 bases align to TRBD2. V lost 1 base to trimming and J lost 6 bases; unmatched junction nucleotides: 2. Germline V CDR1 and CDR2: GTSNPN, SVGIG (reference sequence). The CDR3 spans 13 residues. Full variable domain (missing parts from reference TRBV30 and TRBJ2-3): SQTIHQWPATLVQPVGSPLSLECTVEGTSNPNLYWYRQAAGRGLQLLFYSVGIGQISSEVPQNLSASRPQDRQFILSSKKLLLSDSGFYLCAWSASGTDTQYFGPGTRLTVL.

The V and J genes are TRBV30 and TRBJ1-1; 7 bases line up with TRBD1. This CDR3 is built from 14 residues. Trimming at V came to 3 bases and at J to 1 base, leaving 5 bases not matched to a gene. The germline CDR1 and CDR2 sequences are GTSNPN and SVGIG (reference sequence). The CDR3 DNA is TGTGCCTGGAGGGCAGGGGGGTGGAACACTGAAGCTTTCTTT. Its protein is CAWRAGGWNTEAFF.